Reported below is one T cell receptor beta chain. Its specificity is unknown. The length of the CDR3 is 17 residues. The time point was: sample taken at primary tumor resection. The sample comes from a study of spatial heterogeneity in lung cancer. A single record per CDR3 protein comes from TCRdb applying MiXCR to the 5' RACE reads. This repertoire shows 8,500 to 13,000 distinct CDR3 sequences, roughly 13% found once; its top ten account for roughly 38%. Findings and caveats of the study: One measure, the expanded intratumoral alpha and beta TCR count, tracked tumor mutation counts.

The rearrangement uses TRBV3-2 and TRBJ2-5; TRBD1, the D gene given by the table, was not confirmed from the DNA. TRBV3-2 is labeled a pseudogene. The clonotype comes from a male donor with early-stage non-small cell lung cancer. The sample consisted of lung tumor tissue, taken at surgery. CDR3 sequence (DNA): TGTGCCAGCAGCCAAGCCCAGACAGGGGGGGGAGGAGAGACCCAGTACTTC. Protein sequence: CASSQAQTGGGGETQYF.